The 24 T cell receptor beta chains below come from one sample, sequenced in a study of T cell repertoires in cytomegalovirus infection. Antigen specificity for these receptors is unknown. MiXCR, applied by TCRdb to the reads, yields one record per CDR3 protein. Among about half a million distinct CDR3 sequences, roughly 34% were seen once, and the ten largest hold 17%. Sequencing was performed on cultured PBMCs, taken from culture after CMV antigen stimulation. The origin of the receptors is a human donor in good health (CMV status not recorded). Some clones in this sample may be carry-over from other donors' samples.

This clonotype was recorded at least ten times. Here the CDR3 DNA reads TGCGCCAGCAGCCCGCACGGAGGTCGTGGAGGAGATACGCAGTATTTT. Residues: CASSPHGGRGGDTQYF. The V gene is TRBV5-1, the J gene TRBJ2-3; D may be TRBD2 (5 bases). Germline values: CDR1 SGHRS, CDR2 YFSETQ. With 4 bases removed from V and 5 bases from J, the gap between germline ends came to 20 bases. This CDR3 region has 16 residues.

This chain joins TRBV12-3 or TRBV12-4 and TRBJ2-7, with TRBD1 identical over 9 bases. The CDR3 is 15 amino acids. V shed 7 bases and J 1 base; nucleotides not matched to a gene: 8. The CDR3 protein is CASTPTDRGSYEQYF. CDR3 nucleotides: TGTGCCAGCACCCCTACGGACAGGGGATCCTACGAGCAGTACTTC.

The chain uses TRBV27 and TRBJ2-7; 8 bases are shared with TRBD1. Germline trimming cut 5 bases from V and 4 bases from J; bases unmatched to any gene: 7. CDR1 is MNHEY and CDR2 is SMNVEV in the germline V gene (reference sequence). CDR3 size: 14 residues. The CDR3, as DNA: TGTGCCAGCAGTGTCGGGACAGGTGGTTACGAGCAGTACGTC. Its translation is CASSVGTGGYEQYV.

V gene TRBV9 combines with J gene TRBJ2-1; 14 nucleotides match TRBD2. From germline, CDR1 is SGDLS and CDR2 YYNGEE. This CDR3 is 16 amino acids long. V lost 0 bases, J lost 8 bases, and 4 bases stayed unmatched. The CDR3 loop reads CASSVGGTSGSDEQFF. The CDR3 DNA follows: TGTGCCAGCAGCGTAGGGGGGACTAGCGGGAGTGATGAGCAGTTCTTC.

The chain has TRBV12-3 or TRBV12-4 and TRBJ1-2; 9 nucleotides agree with TRBD1. This CDR3 is 14 amino acids long. With V trimmed by 10 bases and J by 2 bases, 8 bases remained unmatched. The CDR3 reads CAIRKGQGNYGYTF. The DNA of the CDR3 is TGTGCCATCCGTAAGGGACAGGGCAACTATGGCTACACCTTC.

V and J are TRBV6-2 or TRBV6-3 and TRBJ1-5; 8 bases match TRBD1. Germline CDR1 is MNHEY and CDR2 is SVGEGT. Trimming at V came to 1 base and at J to 7 bases, leaving 9 bases not matched to a gene. The CDR3 spans 16 residues. CDR3 DNA: TGTGCCAGCAGTTACTTTCAGGGGGCGAGTGGACAGCCCCAGCATTTT. It translates to CASSYFQGASGQPQHF.

This sequence joins TRBV9 and TRBJ2-2, with 13 nucleotides matching TRBD2. CDR3 size: 18 residues. Germline V lookup: CDR1 SGDLS, CDR2 YYNGEE. V was pared by 4 bases and J by 6 bases, with 12 bases of the junction left unmatched. The DNA of the CDR3 is TGTGCCAGCAGCATCGGACTAGCGGGAGATTTAGGCGCCGGGGAGCTGTTTTTT. Encoded protein: CASSIGLAGDLGAGELFF.

In this sample, this clonotype turned up a few times. The chain is built from TRBV7-2 and TRBJ1-3; D unclear. CDR1 is SGHTA and CDR2 is FQGNSA in the germline V gene. V lost 5 bases, J lost 0 bases, and 11 bases lay in between. The CDR3 length is 15 residues. The CDR3 bases are TGTGCCAGCAGCCCAACCTCCCGCTCTGGAAACACCATATATTTT. Its translation is CASSPTSRSGNTIYF.

This clonotype turned up a few times. The genes are TRBV7-2 and TRBJ2-1, with a tentative D call TRBD2 (5 bases). CDR3 length: 15 residues. The V gene lost 1 base and the J gene lost 4 bases, with 11 bases spanning the gap. Per the germline V gene, CDR1 is SGHTA and CDR2 is FQGNSA. CDR3 sequence (DNA): TGTGCCAGCAGCTTAGGCTGGACTGAGTACAATGAGCAGTTCTTC. It specifies CASSLGWTEYNEQFF.

This clonotype was observed a few times. V is TRBV4-1 and J is TRBJ1-2, with D possibly TRBD1 on 5 matching bases. The CDR3 has 15 amino acids. V lost 0 bases and J lost 6, with 14 bases in between. Germline-derived CDR1 and CDR2 are MGHRA and YSYEKL. This CDR3 is CASSQEGPRANGYTF. The CDR3 nucleotides read TGCGCCAGCAGCCAAGAAGGTCCCAGGGCGAATGGCTACACCTTC.

The rearrangement links TRBV12-3 or TRBV12-4 to TRBJ1-2; a possible D gene is TRBD1 (5 bases). The V end was cut by 1 base, the J end by 4 bases, with 16 bases between. This CDR3 spans 16 amino acids. CDR3 sequence: CASSLEGEQGGYGYTF. In DNA, the CDR3 is TGTGCCAGCAGTTTAGAAGGCGAGCAGGGCGGCTATGGCTACACCTTC.

The CDR3 nucleotides are TGTGCCAGCAGCTTAGATTACGCCCAGCCCCAGCATTTT. Translated, it gives CASSLDYAQPQHF. The chain recombines TRBV7-2 with TRBJ1-5; no definite D call. CDR3 length equals 13 residues. The germline V and J ends were trimmed by 1 base and 7 bases, with 8 bases remaining between them. Germline-derived CDR1 and CDR2 are SGHTA and FQGNSA.

Here the CDR3 reads CASSEVTIGSYEQYF. The CDR3, as DNA: TGTGCCAGCAGTGAAGTTACGATTGGTTCCTACGAGCAGTACTTC. This chain joins TRBV2 and TRBJ2-7, with D uncertain. V gave up 1 base and J gave up 1 base, with 11 bases separating them. Germline loops: CDR1 SNHLY, CDR2 FYNNEI. The CDR3 has 15 amino acids.

This clonotype occurred a few times. The V call is TRBV18, the J call TRBJ1-1, with 8 bases identical to TRBD1. Germline V gene sequence: CDR1 KGHSH, CDR2 LQKENI. V shed 6 bases, J shed 1 base, and the junction held 4 bases outside the gene matches. The CDR3 consists of 14 residues. CDR3 DNA: TGTGCCAGCTCGCCGACAGGGGAGAACACTGAAGCTTTCTTT. This gives the protein CASSPTGENTEAFF.

The chain uses TRBV7-6 and TRBJ1-2, with D uncertain. Looked up from germline, CDR1 is SGHVS and CDR2 is FNYEAQ. V lost 2 bases and J 5 bases, leaving 9 bases between the germline ends. The CDR3 is 13 residues long. The chain's CDR3 is CASSLSIGYGYTF. The CDR3 nucleotides are TGTGCCAGCAGCTTATCTATCGGATATGGCTACACCTTC.

The V and J genes are TRBV7-6 and TRBJ1-1; the D is unclear. The CDR3 has 17 residues. Germline-derived CDR1 and CDR2 are SGHVS and FNYEAQ. V was trimmed by 4 bases and J by 0 bases, leaving 18 bases between them. The CDR3 coding sequence is TGTGCCAGCAGCTCTATTAAAGGGTCAGTCTTGAACACTGAAGCTTTCTTT. Amino acids: CASSSIKGSVLNTEAFF. The variable domain in full, with the rest retrieved from reference TRBV7-6 and TRBJ1-1, is GAGVSQSPRYKVTKRGQDVALRCDPISGHVSLYWYRQALGQGPEFLTYFNYEAQQDKSGLPNDRFSAERPEGSISTLTIQRTEQRDSAMYRCASSSIKGSVLNTEAFFGQGTRLTVV.

The J gene is TRBJ2-6, the V gene TRBV12-3 or TRBV12-4, with D maybe TRBD1 (6 bases). The CDR3 runs to 17 residues. The germline V and J ends were trimmed by 2 bases and 1 base, with 12 bases remaining between them. The CDR3 reads CASSLQGRESGANVLTF. The CDR3 nucleotides read TGTGCCAGCAGTTTACAGGGGCGCGAGTCTGGGGCCAACGTCCTGACTTTC.

This clonotype was detected a few times. The chain employs TRBV7-9 and TRBJ2-5, with 7 positions matching TRBD2. From germline, CDR1 is SEHNR and CDR2 FQNEAQ (reference sequence). Losses at the gene ends were 7 bases for V and 1 base for J; bases not matched to a gene: 12. CDR3 length: 16 amino acids. CDR3 coding DNA: TGTGCCAGCACCTTTGGGGGAGGGCCCTTCCAAGAGACCCAGTACTTC. It specifies CASTFGGGPFQETQYF.

This clonotype has a handful of counts. This rearrangement joins TRBV27 to TRBJ2-1, with D perhaps matching TRBD2 (6 bases). Germline V lookup: CDR1 MNHEY, CDR2 SMNVEV (reference sequence). Trimming pared 5 bases from V and 8 bases from J, leaving 13 bases between. The CDR3 runs 13 residues. The DNA of the CDR3 is TGTGCCAGCAGTCCCACGGGAGACCATGAGCAGTTCTTC. Its translation is CASSPTGDHEQFF.

V is TRBV11-2 and J is TRBJ2-1; D ambiguous. This CDR3 has 11 residues. CDR1 SGHAT and CDR2 FQNNGV come from the germline V gene. Trimming stripped 4 bases from V and 12 bases from J, with 10 bases between. The CDR3 nucleotides are TGTGCCAGCAGCTCATTGGATTTGCAGTTCTTC. Translation gives CASSSLDLQFF.

In this sample, this clonotype turned up a few times. The chain is built from TRBV20-1 and TRBJ2-1; 11 nucleotides line up with TRBD2. Germline CDR1 reads DFQATT; CDR2 reads SNEGSKA (reference sequence). The CDR3 consists of 18 residues. V was clipped by 4 bases and J by 0 bases; unmatched bases: 11. CDR3 sequence: CSAINSGGVSSSYNEQFF. The DNA of the CDR3 is TGCAGTGCTATCAATAGCGGGGGGGTATCCAGCTCCTACAATGAGCAGTTCTTC.

Turning to this clonotype: One end of the junction does not line up with germline, which may come from a read error. V usage is TRBV4-2 and J usage is TRBJ2-5; D unresolved. The CDR3 is 12 amino acids. Germline V gene data show CDR1 as LGHNA and CDR2 as YNFKEQ. In DNA, the CDR3 is TGTGCCAGCAGCCAAGATAGAAACTTCTGGTTCTTC. Amino acids: CASSQDRNFWFF.

This clonotype turned up a few times. The gene calls are TRBV28 and TRBJ2-7; TRBD1 is a possible D gene (6 bases). The CDR3 spans 18 residues. V lost 3 bases, J lost 0 bases, and 21 bases lay in between. The germline V gene encodes CDR1 MDHEN and CDR2 SYDVKM. The CDR3 DNA reads TGTGCCAGCAGTTTGACAGGCCGGGAATTTAACAGCTCCTACGAGCAGTACGTC. As protein: CASSLTGREFNSSYEQYV.

This clonotype occurred once. J is TRBJ2-5 and V is TRBV6-8; the D gene is possibly TRBD1 (6 bases). CDR1 is MNHGY, CDR2 SAAAGT, per germline. The CDR3 totals 15 residues. Trimming left V 4 bases short and J 4 bases short, with 16 bases between. The CDR3 DNA reads TGTGCCAGCAGTTTTTGGGGGCAGGGTAGAGAGACCCAGTACTTC. It is translated as CASSFWGQGRETQYF.